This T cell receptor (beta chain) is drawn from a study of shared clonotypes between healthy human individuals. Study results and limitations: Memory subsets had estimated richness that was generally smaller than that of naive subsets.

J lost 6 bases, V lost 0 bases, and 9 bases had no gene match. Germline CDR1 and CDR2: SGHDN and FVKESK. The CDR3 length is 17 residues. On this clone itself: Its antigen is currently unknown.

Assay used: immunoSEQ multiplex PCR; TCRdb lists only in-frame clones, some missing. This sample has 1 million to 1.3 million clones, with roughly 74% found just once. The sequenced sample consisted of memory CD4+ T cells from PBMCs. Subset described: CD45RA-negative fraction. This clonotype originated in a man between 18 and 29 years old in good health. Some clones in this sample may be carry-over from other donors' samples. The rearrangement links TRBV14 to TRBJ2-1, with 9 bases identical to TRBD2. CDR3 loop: CASSQEFGLAGFNEQFF. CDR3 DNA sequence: TGTGCCAGCAGCCAAGAATTTGGGCTAGCGGGATTCAATGAGCAGTTCTTC.